This T cell receptor beta chain was captured in a study of blood T cell repertoires in COVID-19. The CDR3 is made up of 15 amino acids. V lost 5 bases and J lost 6; bases outside the gene matches: 8. From germline, CDR1 is SGHRS and CDR2 YFSETQ. This clone was seen a few times. Libraries were prepared by immunoSEQ multiplex PCR; TCRdb keeps only in-frame clonotypes and omits some of them. The sample has about 100,000 clones; around 84% are singletons. This clonotype was sampled from a woman aged 55 to 70 with acute or convalescent COVID-19. The chain recombines TRBV5-1 with TRBJ2-2; 9 nucleotides line up with TRBD1. The specimen was peripheral blood. The CDR3: CASRTTGGRSGELFF. The DNA of the CDR3 is TGCGCCAGCAGGACGACAGGGGGTAGATCCGGGGAGCTGTTTTTT.